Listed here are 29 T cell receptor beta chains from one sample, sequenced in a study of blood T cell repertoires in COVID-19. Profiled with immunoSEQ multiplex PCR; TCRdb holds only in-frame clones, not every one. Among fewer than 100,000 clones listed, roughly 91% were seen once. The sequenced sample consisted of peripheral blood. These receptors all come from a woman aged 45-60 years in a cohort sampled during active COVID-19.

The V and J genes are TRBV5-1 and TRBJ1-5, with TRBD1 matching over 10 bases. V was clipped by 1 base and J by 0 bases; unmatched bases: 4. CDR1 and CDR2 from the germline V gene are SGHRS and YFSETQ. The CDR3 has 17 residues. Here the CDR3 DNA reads TGCGCCAGCAGCTTGCTGGGGACAGGGGATAGCAATCAGCCCCAGCATTTT. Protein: CASSLLGTGDSNQPQHF. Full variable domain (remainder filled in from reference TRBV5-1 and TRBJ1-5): KAGVTQTPRYLIKTRGQQVTLSCSPISGHRSVSWYQQTPGQGLQFLFEYFSETQRNKGNFPGRFSGRQFSNSRSEMNVSTLELGDSALYLCASSLLGTGDSNQPQHFGDGTRLSIL.

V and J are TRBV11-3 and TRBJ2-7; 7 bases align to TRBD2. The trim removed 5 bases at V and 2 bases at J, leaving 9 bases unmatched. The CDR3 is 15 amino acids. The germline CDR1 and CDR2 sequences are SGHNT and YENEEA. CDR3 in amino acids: CASSPAGSGPYEQYF. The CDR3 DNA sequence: TGTGCCAGCAGCCCCGCGGGTAGCGGGCCCTACGAGCAGTACTTC.

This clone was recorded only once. Written as DNA, the CDR3 is TGTGCTAGTGGTTTGAAGGGAGGGGACATTCAGTACTTC. Protein sequence: CASGLKGGDIQYF. V gene TRBV12-5 combines with J gene TRBJ2-4, with 7 positions matching TRBD2. V lost 2 bases and J lost 8; bases outside the gene matches: 3. Germline V lookup: CDR1 LGHNT, CDR2 FRNRAP. This CDR3 is built from 13 residues.

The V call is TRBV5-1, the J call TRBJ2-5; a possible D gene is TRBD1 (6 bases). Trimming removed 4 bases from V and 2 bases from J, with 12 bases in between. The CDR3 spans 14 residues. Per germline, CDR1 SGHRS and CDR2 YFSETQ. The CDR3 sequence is CASSRGQQQETQYF. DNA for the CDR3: TGCGCCAGCAGCCGCGGACAGCAACAAGAGACCCAGTACTTC.

This CDR3 reads CSVEHPDTEAFF. CDR3 in DNA: TGCAGCGTTGAACATCCGGACACTGAAGCTTTCTTT. This chain joins TRBV29-1 and TRBJ1-1; D is unclear. This CDR3 spans 12 amino acids. V was clipped by 2 bases and J by 3 bases, with 7 bases between them. Looked up from germline, CDR1 is SQVTM and CDR2 is ANQGSEA.

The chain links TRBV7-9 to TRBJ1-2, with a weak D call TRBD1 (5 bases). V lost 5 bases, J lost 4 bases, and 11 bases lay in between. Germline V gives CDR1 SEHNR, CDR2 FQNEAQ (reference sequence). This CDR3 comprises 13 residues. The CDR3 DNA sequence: TGTGCCAGCAGCCCAGGGTTAGGCTATGGCTACACCTTC. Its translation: CASSPGLGYGYTF.

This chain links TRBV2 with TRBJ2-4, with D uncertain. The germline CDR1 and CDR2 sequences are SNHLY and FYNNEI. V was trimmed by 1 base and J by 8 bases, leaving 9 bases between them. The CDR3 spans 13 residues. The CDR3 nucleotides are TGTGCCAGCAGTGAAGAAATAATAGACATTCAGTACTTC. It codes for CASSEEIIDIQYF.

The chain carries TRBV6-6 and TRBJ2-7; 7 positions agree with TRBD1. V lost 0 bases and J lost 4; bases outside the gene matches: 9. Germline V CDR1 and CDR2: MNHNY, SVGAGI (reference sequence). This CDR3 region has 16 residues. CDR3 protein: CASSYSGRGLGYEQYF. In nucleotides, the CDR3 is TGTGCCAGCAGTTACTCGGGCAGGGGGTTGGGATACGAGCAGTACTTC.

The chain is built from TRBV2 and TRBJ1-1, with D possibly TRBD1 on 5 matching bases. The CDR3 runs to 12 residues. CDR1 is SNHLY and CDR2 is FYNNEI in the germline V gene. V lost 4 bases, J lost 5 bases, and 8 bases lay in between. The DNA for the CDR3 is TGTGCCAGCAGTGTGGGGCGGACTGAAGCTTTCTTT. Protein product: CASSVGRTEAFF. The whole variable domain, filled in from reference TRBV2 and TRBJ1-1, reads EPEVTQTPSHQVTQMGQEVILRCVPISNHLYFYWYRQILGQKVEFLVSFYNNEISEKSEIFDDQFSVERPDGSNFTLKIRSTKLEDSAMYFCASSVGRTEAFFGQGTRLTVV.

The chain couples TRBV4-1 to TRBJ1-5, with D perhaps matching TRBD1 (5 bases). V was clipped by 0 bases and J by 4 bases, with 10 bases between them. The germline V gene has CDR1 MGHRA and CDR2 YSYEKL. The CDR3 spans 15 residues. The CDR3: CASSQERQTNQPQHF. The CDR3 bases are TGCGCCAGCAGCCAAGAAAGACAGACAAATCAGCCCCAGCATTTT.

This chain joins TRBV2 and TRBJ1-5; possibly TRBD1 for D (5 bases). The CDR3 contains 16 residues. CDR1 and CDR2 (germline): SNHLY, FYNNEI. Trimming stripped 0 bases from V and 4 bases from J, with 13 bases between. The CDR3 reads CASSEALAGLNQPQHF. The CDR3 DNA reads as TGTGCCAGCAGTGAAGCGCTGGCAGGGTTAAATCAGCCCCAGCATTTT.

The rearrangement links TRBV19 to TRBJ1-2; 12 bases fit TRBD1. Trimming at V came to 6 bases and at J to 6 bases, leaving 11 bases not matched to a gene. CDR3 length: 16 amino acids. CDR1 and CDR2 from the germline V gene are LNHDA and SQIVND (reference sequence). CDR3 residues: CASSDHRDRGRDGYTF. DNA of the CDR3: TGTGCCAGTAGCGATCACCGGGACAGGGGGCGCGATGGCTACACCTTC.

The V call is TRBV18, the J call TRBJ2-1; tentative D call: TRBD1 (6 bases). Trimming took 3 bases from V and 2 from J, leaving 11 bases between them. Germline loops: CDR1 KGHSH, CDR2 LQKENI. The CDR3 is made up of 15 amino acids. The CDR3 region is CASSPGQTAYNEQFF. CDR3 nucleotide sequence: TGTGCCAGCTCACCGGGACAAACAGCCTACAATGAGCAGTTCTTC.

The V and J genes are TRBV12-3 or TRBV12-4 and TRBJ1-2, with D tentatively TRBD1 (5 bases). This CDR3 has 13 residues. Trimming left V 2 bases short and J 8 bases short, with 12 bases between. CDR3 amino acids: CASSLSGAGGYTF. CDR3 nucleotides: TGTGCCAGCAGTTTAAGTGGGGCTGGGGGCTACACCTTC.

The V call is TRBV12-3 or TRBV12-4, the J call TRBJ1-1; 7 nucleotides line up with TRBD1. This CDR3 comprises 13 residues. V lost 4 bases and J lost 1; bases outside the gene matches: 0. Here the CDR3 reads CASSWDRNTEAFF. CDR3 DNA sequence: TGTGCCAGCAGTTGGGACAGGAACACTGAAGCTTTCTTT.

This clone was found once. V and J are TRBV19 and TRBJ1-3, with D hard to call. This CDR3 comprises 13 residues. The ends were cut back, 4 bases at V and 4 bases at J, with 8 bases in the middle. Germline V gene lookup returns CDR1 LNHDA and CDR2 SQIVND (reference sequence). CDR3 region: CASSTTAGNTIYF. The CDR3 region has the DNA TGTGCCAGTAGTACCACAGCAGGAAACACCATATATTTT.

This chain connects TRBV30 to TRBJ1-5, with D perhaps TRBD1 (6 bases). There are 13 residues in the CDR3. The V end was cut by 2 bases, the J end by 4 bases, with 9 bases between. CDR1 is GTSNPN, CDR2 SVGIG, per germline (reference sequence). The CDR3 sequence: CAWSPQGNQPQHF. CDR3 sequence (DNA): TGTGCCTGGAGTCCCCAGGGGAATCAGCCCCAGCATTTT.

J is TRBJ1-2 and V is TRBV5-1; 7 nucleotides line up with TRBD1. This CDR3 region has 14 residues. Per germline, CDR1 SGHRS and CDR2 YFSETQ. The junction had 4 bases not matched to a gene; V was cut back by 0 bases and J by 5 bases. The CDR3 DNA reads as TGCGCCAGCAGCTTGGAACAGGGGATATATGGCTACACCTTC. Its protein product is CASSLEQGIYGYTF.

The CDR3 protein is CASSFPTGLGEAFF. As DNA, the CDR3 is TGTGCCAGCAGCTTCCCGACAGGTCTGGGAGAAGCTTTCTTT. The chain has TRBV5-4 and TRBJ1-1; D might be TRBD1 (6 bases). Germline values: CDR1 SGHNT, CDR2 YYREEE (reference sequence). This CDR3 has 14 residues. Trimming shortened V by 2 bases and J by 8 bases, and 16 bases separated the two germline ends.

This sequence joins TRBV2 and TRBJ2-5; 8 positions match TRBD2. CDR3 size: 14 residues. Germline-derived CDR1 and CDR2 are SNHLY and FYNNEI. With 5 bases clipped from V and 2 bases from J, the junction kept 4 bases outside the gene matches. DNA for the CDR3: TGTGCCAGCAGTTCCGGGGGGGGGCAAGAGACCCAGTACTTC. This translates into CASSSGGGQETQYF. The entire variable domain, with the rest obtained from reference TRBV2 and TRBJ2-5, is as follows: EPEVTQTPSHQVTQMGQEVILRCVPISNHLYFYWYRQILGQKVEFLVSFYNNEISEKSEIFDDQFSVERPDGSNFTLKIRSTKLEDSAMYFCASSSGGGQETQYFGPGTRLLVL.

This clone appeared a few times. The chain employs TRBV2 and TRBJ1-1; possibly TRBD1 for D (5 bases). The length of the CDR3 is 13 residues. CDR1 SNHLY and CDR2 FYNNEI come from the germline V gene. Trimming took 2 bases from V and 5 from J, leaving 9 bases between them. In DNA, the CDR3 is TGTGCCAGCAGTGAACAGGGTGAAACTGAAGCTTTCTTT. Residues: CASSEQGETEAFF.

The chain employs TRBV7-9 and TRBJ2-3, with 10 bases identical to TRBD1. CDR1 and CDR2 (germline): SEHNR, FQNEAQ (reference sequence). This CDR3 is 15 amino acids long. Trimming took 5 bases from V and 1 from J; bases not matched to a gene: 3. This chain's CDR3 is CASSPGTGGTDTQYF. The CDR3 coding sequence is TGTGCCAGCAGCCCTGGGACAGGGGGCACAGATACGCAGTATTTT.

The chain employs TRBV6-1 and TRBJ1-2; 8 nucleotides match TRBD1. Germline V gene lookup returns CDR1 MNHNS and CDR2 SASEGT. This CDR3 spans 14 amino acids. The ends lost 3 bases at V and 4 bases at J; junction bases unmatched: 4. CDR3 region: CASSDLQGGYGYTF. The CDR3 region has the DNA TGTGCCAGCAGTGACCTACAGGGGGGCTATGGCTACACCTTC.

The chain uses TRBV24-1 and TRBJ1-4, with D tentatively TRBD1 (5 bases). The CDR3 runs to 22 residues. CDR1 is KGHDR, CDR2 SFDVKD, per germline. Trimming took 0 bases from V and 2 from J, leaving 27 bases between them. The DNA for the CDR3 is TGTGCCACCAGTGATTTGATGAAGTCCCGGATAGTACAGGCCTCTACTAATGAAAAACTGTTTTTT. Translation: CATSDLMKSRIVQASTNEKLFF.

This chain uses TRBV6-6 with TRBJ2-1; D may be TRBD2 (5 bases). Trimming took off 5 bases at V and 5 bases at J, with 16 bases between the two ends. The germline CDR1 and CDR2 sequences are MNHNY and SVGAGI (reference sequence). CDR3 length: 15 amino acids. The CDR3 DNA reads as TGTGCCAGCAGTCCAAGGACTGCCGCTGACAATGAGCAGTTCTTC. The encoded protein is CASSPRTAADNEQFF.

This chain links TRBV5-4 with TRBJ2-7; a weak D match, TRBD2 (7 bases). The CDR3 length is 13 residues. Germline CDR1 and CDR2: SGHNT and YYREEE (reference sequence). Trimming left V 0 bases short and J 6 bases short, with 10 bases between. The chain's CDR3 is CASSLGRGGEQYF. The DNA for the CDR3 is TGTGCCAGCAGCTTGGGGAGGGGGGGCGAGCAGTACTTC.

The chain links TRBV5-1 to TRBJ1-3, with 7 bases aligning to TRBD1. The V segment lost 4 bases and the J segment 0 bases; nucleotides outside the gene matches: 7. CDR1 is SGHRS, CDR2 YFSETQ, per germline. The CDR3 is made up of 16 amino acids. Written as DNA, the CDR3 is TGCGCCAGCAGCACTGAGGACAGGAACTCTGGAAACACCATATATTTT. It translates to CASSTEDRNSGNTIYF.

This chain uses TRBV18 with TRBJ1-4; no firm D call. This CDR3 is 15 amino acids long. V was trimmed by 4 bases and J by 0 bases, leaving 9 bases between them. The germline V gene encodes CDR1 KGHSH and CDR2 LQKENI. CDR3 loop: CASSLQTSTNEKLFF. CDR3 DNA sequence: TGTGCCAGCTCACTCCAAACTTCAACTAATGAAAAACTGTTTTTT.

The CDR3 here is CASSLDSYNEQFF. The CDR3 DNA sequence: TGCGCCAGCAGCTTGGATTCGTACAATGAGCAGTTCTTC. The V and J genes are TRBV5-1 and TRBJ2-1; D unclear. The CDR3 totals 13 residues. The V gene's germline CDR1 is SGHRS and CDR2 YFSETQ. Trimming removed 0 bases from V and 4 bases from J, with 5 bases in between.